This TCR beta chain was found in a study of technical replicates of blood from a handful of donors. TCRdb's table, derived via immunoSEQ multiplex PCR, lists solely in-frame clones and lacks some. Of about 34,000 clones in the sample, just over 90% are singletons; the top ten hold around 4.1%. Looked up from germline, CDR1 is MNHEY and CDR2 is SMNVEV (reference sequence). V was cut by 5 bases and J by 0 bases, with 20 bases left in between. This CDR3 has 18 residues. The sample was PBMCs. The rearrangement joins TRBV27 to TRBJ1-3, with D uncertain. This TCR came from a human donor in good health. Some clones in this sample may be carry-over from other donors' samples. CDR3 loop: CASSPRTVGGFSGNTIYF. CDR3 bases: TGTGCCAGCAGTCCGAGGACGGTGGGAGGTTTCTCTGGAAACACCATATATTTT.